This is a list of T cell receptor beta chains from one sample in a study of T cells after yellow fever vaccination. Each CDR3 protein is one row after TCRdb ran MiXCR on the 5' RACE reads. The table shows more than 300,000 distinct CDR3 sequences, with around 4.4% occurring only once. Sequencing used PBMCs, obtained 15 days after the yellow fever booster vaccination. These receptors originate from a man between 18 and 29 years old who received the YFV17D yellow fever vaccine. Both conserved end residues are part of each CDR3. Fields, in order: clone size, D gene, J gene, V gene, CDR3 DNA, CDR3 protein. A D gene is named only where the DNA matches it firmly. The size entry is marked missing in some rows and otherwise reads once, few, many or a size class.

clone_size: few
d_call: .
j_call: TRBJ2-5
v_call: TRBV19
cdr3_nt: TGTGCCAGTAGTATCGCACCAAGCCAAGAGACCCAGTACTTC
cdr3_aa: CASSIAPSQETQYF

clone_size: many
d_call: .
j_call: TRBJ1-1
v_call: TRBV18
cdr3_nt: TGTGCCAGCTCAGAACGGAGTGAAGCTTTCTTT
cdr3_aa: CASSERSEAFF

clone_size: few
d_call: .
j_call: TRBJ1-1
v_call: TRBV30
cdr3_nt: TGTGCCTGGAGTGTAGGGGGGGACACTGAAGCTTTCTTT
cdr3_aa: CAWSVGGDTEAFF

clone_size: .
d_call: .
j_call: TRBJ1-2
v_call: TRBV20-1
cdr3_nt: TGCAGTGCTAGTACTACGGGGGCGCGAGGCTACACCTTC
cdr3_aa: CSASTTGARGYTF

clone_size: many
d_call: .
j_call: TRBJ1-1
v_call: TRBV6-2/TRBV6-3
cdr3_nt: TGTGCCAGCAGTAACAGGGTAGCTGAAGCTTTCTTT
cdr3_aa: CASSNRVAEAFF

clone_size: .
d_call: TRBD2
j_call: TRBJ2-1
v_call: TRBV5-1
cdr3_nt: TGCGCCAGCAGCAGGGGAGCTAGCGGGGGGGCCCATGAGCAGTTCTTC
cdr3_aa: CASSRGASGGAHEQFF

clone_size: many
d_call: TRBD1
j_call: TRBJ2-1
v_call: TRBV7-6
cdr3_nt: TGTGCCAGCAGCGTATGGGACAGCTACAATGAGCAGTTCTTC
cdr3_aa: CASSVWDSYNEQFF

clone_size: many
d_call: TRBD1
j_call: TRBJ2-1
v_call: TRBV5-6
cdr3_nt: TGTGCCAGCAGCCTTGGACAGGGGTGGAATGAGCAGTTCTTC
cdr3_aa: CASSLGQGWNEQFF

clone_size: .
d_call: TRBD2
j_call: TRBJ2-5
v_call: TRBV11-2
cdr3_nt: TGTGCCAGCAGCTTAGTACTAGCGGGGGCAGAGACCCAGTACTTC
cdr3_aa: CASSLVLAGAETQYF

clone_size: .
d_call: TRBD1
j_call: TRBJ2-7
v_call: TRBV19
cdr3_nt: TGTGCCAGTACCCCGTCCCACAGGGGCGCATTCTACGAGCAGTACTTC
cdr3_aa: CASTPSHRGAFYEQYF

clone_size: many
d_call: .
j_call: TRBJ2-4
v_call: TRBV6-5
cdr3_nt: TGTGCCAGCAGTTACTCTGCCGGGGGTGGAAACATTCAGTACTTC
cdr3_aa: CASSYSAGGGNIQYF

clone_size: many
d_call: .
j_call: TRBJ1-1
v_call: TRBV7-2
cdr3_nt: TGTGCCAGCAGCTTAGCAGGGGCGTCGAACACTGAAGCTTTCTTT
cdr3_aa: CASSLAGASNTEAFF

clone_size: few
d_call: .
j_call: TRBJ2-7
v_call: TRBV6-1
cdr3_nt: TGTGCCAGCAGTGAGTCTCCGGGGATCTACGAGCAGTACTTC
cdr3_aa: CASSESPGIYEQYF

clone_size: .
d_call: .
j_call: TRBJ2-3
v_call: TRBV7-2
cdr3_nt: TGTGCCAGCAGCTTCAGTGCCCTTAGCACAGATACGCAGTATTTT
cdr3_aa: CASSFSALSTDTQYF

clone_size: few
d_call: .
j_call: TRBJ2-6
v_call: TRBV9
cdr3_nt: TGTGCCAGCAGCCAACCCTCTGGGGCCAACGTCCTGACTTTC
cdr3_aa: CASSQPSGANVLTF

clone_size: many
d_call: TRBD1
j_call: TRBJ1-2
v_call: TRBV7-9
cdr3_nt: TGTGCCAGCAGCCGAACAGGGGGATCTAACTATGGCTACACCTTC
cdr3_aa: CASSRTGGSNYGYTF

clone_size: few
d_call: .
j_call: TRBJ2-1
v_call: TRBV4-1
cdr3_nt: TGCGCCAGCAGCCAAGAATCCGTCGGCGAGCAGTTCTTC
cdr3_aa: CASSQESVGEQFF

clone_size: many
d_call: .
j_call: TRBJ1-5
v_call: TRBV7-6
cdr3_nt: TGTGCCAGCAGCTTAGATAGTGGATATCAGCCCCAGCATTTT
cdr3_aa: CASSLDSGYQPQHF

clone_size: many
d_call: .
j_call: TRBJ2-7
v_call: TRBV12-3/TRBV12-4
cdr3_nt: TGTGCCAGCGGGAATTTGCCGGTCTCCTACGAGCAGTACTTC
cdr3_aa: CASGNLPVSYEQYF

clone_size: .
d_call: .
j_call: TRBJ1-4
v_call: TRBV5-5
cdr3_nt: TGTGCCAGCAGCTTCAGACAGATGAATAATGAAAAACTGTTTTTT
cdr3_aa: CASSFRQMNNEKLFF

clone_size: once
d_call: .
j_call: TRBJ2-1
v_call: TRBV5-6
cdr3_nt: TGTGCCTGCAGCTTGGTACAGGACAATGAGCAGTTCTTC
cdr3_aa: CACSLVQDNEQFF

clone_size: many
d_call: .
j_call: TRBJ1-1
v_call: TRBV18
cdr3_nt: TGTGCCAGCTCTCAATCACAGGGGAACACTGAAGCTTTCTTT
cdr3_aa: CASSQSQGNTEAFF

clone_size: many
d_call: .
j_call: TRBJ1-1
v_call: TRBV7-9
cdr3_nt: TGTGCCAGCAGCTTCGGGGGGGAAGCTTTCTTT
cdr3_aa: CASSFGGEAFF

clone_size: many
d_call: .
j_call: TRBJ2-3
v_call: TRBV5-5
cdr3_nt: TGTGCCAGCAGCTTGAGGGGGGTCCCCGCGATAGATACGCAGTATTTT
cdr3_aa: CASSLRGVPAIDTQYF

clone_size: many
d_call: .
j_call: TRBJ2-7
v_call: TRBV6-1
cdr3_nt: TGTGCCAGCAGTGAAGCTAATTTTCGGGGGCGCGGCTACGAGCAGTACTTC
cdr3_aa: CASSEANFRGRGYEQYF

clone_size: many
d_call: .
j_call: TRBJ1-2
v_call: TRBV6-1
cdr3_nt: TGTGCCAGCAGTCATAACCATGGCTACACCTTC
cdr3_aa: CASSHNHGYTF

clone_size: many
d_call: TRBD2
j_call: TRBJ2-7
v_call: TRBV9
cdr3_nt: TGTGCCAGCAGCGTAGGCGGGGGGAACGAGCAGTACTTC
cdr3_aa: CASSVGGGNEQYF

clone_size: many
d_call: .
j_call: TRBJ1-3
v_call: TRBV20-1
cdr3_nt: TGCAGTGCCCCATCACCCAGACAGGATCATTGGGGGGACACCATATATTTT
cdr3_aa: CSAPSPRQDHWGDTIYF

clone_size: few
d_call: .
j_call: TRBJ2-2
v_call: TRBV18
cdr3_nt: TGTGCCAGCTCACCGGGACGGCTCCAAATGGGCACCGGGGAGCTGTTTTTT
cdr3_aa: CASSPGRLQMGTGELFF

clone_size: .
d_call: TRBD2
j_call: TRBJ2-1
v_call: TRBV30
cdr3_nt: TGTGCCTGGGCGCCCCTAGCGGGGGGGCCGGATGAGCAGTTCTTC
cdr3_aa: CAWAPLAGGPDEQFF

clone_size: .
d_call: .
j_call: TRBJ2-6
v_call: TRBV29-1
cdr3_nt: TGCAGCGTGACGGGGGAGTCTGGGGCCAACGTCCTGACTTTC
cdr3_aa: CSVTGESGANVLTF

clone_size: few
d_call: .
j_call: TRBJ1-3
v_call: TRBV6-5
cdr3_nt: TGTGCCAGCAGTTACTCGTTCGCGGGCTTTGGAAACACCATATATTTT
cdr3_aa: CASSYSFAGFGNTIYF

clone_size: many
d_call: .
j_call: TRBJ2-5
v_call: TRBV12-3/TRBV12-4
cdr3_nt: TGTGCCAGCAGTTCTGGGGGGTCGGAGACCCAGTACTTC
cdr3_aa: CASSSGGSETQYF

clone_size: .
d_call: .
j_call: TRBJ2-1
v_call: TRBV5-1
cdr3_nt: TGCGCCAGCAGCTTGTTCCTCCCTAGTAATGAGCAGTTCTTC
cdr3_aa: CASSLFLPSNEQFF

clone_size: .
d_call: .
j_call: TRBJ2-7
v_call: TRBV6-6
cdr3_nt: TGTGCCAGCAGTTACCCGTGGGACGGAACCAACGAGCAGTACTTC
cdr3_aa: CASSYPWDGTNEQYF

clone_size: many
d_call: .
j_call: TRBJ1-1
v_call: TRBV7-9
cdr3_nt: TGTGCCAGCAGCTTAGTAGGGCAGGGGTTGAACACTGAAGCTTTCTTT
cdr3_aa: CASSLVGQGLNTEAFF

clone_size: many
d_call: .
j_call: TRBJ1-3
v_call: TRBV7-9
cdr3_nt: TGTGCCAGCAGCTTATTACCACACTCTGGAAACACCATATATTTT
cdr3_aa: CASSLLPHSGNTIYF

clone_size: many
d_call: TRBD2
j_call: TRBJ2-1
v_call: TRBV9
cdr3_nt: TGTGCCAGCAGCGTAGGGCCAGCGGGGGGTCCCCCCTACAATGAGCAGTTCTTC
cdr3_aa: CASSVGPAGGPPYNEQFF

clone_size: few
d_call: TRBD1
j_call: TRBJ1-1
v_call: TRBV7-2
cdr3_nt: TGTGCCAGCAGCCCCCGACAGGGAGGGCTGGAAGCTTTCTTT
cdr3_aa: CASSPRQGGLEAFF

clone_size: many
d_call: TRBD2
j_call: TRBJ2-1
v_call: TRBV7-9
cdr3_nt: TGTGCCAGCAGCTTAAGCCTAGCGGGGGCCTACAATGAGCAGTTCTTC
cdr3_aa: CASSLSLAGAYNEQFF

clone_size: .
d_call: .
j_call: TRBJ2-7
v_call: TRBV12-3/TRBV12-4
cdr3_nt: TGTGCCAGCAGTCCGGACGCAAACTCCTACGAGCAGTACTTC
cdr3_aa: CASSPDANSYEQYF

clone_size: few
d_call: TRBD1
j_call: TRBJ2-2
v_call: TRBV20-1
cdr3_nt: TGCAGTGCCGGTTCGACAGGGATCGGGGAGCTGTTTTTT
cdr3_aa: CSAGSTGIGELFF

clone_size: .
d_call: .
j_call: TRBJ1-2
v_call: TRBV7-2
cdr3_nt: TGTGCCAGCAGCTTAAGCGGGGAAGGCTACACCTTC
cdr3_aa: CASSLSGEGYTF

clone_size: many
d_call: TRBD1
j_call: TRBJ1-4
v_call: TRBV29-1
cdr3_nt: TGCAGCGTTGCGAACCACAGGGGGTTTTCGGAAAAACTGTTTTTT
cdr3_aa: CSVANHRGFSEKLFF

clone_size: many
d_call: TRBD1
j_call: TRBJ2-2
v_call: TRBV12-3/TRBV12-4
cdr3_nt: TGTGCCAGCACCCGACAGGGCGGCGGGGAGCTGTTTTTT
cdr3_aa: CASTRQGGGELFF

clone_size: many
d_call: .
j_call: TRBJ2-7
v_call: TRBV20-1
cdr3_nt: TGCAGTGCTAGAGCGACAGGCCCTCGCGACGAGCAGTACTTC
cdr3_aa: CSARATGPRDEQYF

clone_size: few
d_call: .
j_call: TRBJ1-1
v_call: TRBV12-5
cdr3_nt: TGTGCTAGTGGTTTGGTACGTTTCGGTGAAGGGGTAAGGACTGAAGCTTTCTTT
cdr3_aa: CASGLVRFGEGVRTEAFF

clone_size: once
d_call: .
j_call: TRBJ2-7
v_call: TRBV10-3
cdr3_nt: TGTGCCATCACCCAAGAACAGGGCTACGAGCAGTACTTC
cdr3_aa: CAITQEQGYEQYF

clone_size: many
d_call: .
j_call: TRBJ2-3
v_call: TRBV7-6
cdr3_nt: TGTGCCAGCAGCAGGACAGCGGGTACTAGCACAGATACGCAGTATTTT
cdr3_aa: CASSRTAGTSTDTQYF

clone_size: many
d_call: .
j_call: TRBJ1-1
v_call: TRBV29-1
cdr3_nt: TGCAGCGCCCTTAGGGGGACGAACACTGAAGCTTTCTTT
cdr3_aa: CSALRGTNTEAFF

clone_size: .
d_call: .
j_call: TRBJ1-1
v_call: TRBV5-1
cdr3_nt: TGCGCCAGCAGCTTGCGCGCAGGGAGGTTCACTGAAGCTTTCTTT
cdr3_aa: CASSLRAGRFTEAFF

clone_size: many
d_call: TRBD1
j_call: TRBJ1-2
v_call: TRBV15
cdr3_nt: TGTGCCACCGTCGACAGGGGAGGGGGTAACTATGGCTACACCTTC
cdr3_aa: CATVDRGGGNYGYTF

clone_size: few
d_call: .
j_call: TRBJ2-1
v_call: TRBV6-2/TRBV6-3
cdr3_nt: TGTGCCAGCAGTACCGCTCGGGTCAATGAGCAGTTCTTC
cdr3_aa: CASSTARVNEQFF